The clone carrying this T cell receptor (beta chain) has a handful of counts. The data are from a study of T cell changes during pregnancy in multiple sclerosis. V was clipped by 6 bases and J by 8 bases; unmatched bases: 10. Looked up from germline, CDR1 is MNHEY and CDR2 is SVGAGI. The CDR3 is 15 residues long. Some clones are missing from TCRdb's copy, which holds only in-frame ones; the method was immunoSEQ multiplex PCR. The repertoire includes approximately 40,000 clones, roughly 92% of them detected once, and approximately 0.5% sits in the top ten. The clonotype comes from a female donor with multiple sclerosis, enrolled in a pregnancy study. The specimen was CD4+ T cells from peripheral blood mononuclear cells, collected in the third trimester of pregnancy. The chain couples TRBV6-5 to TRBJ1-4; 9 nucleotides match TRBD1. The CDR3 sequence is CASRTGTGTQEKLFF. The CDR3 nucleotides are TGTGCCAGCAGAACCGGGACAGGGACTCAGGAAAAACTGTTTTTT.